The next 5 T cell receptor beta chains were all read from a single sample in a study of beta chain features in type 1 diabetes. Of the isolated RNA, all was reverse transcribed, and so the sequenced material was expressed TCRB transcripts. Only in-frame clones appear in the TCRdb table, and some are missing; sequencing was by immunoSEQ multiplex PCR. The sample consists of 150,000 to 180,000 clones, 8.5% to 14% of them appearing once. Sequenced material: central memory CD4+ T cells from blood. Every receptor here comes from a man younger than 30 in good health.

In its sample, this clone was seen a few times. The CDR3 DNA reads as TGTGCCAGCAGCTTAGGAAACAGCAATCAGCCCCAGCATTTT. It translates to CASSLGNSNQPQHF. The rearrangement uses TRBV7-9 and TRBJ1-5; D remains ambiguous. Trimming removed 1 base from V and 1 base from J, with 5 bases in between. The CDR3 is made up of 14 amino acids. Germline V gives CDR1 SEHNR, CDR2 FQNEAQ (reference sequence).

Written as DNA, the CDR3 is TGCGCCAGCAGCCAAGAAACCGGCCGGGCCAGGGACTCTGGGGCCAACGTCCTGACTTTC. Protein: CASSQETGRARDSGANVLTF. The chain couples TRBV4-3 to TRBJ2-6, with a tentative D call TRBD1 (5 bases). The CDR3 sequence is 20 residues long. V was cut by 0 bases and J by 0 bases, with 18 bases left in between. Germline V lookup: CDR1 LGHNA, CDR2 YSLEER.

This clone was seen a few times. The chain links TRBV11-2 to TRBJ1-2; 7 bases are a match to TRBD1. From germline, CDR1 is SGHAT and CDR2 FQNNGV. The V and J ends lost 1 base and 7 bases, in that order; junction bases with no gene match: 9. The CDR3 covers 15 residues. CDR3 residues: CASSLAGAEGAGYTF. CDR3 in DNA: TGTGCCAGCAGCTTAGCGGGGGCCGAGGGGGCTGGCTACACCTTC. The full variable domain, with the rest looked up from reference TRBV11-2 and TRBJ1-2, is EAGVAQSPRYKIIEKRQSVAFWCNPISGHATLYWYQQILGQGPKLLIQFQNNGVVDDSQLPKDRFSAERLKGVDSTLKIQPAKLEDSAVYLCASSLAGAEGAGYTFGSGTRLTVV.

This clone was recorded a few times. This rearrangement joins TRBV29-1 to TRBJ2-4; TRBD1 aligns across 8 bases. The junction had 22 bases not matched to a gene; V was cut back by 2 bases and J by 10 bases. This CDR3 is 18 amino acids long. Germline values: CDR1 SQVTM, CDR2 ANQGSEA. The CDR3 protein is CSVEKWAGAGGGFGIQYF. The CDR3 coding sequence is TGCAGCGTTGAAAAGTGGGCCGGCGCAGGGGGCGGTTTCGGGATTCAGTACTTC.

This chain joins TRBV7-2 and TRBJ2-7; D gene uncertain. Per germline, CDR1 SGHTA and CDR2 FQGNSA. Between the trimmed V and J ends, which lost 4 bases and 6 bases, there was a span of 19 bases. The CDR3 runs 15 residues. The CDR3 coding sequence is TGTGCCAGCAGCTCGCAGGCACTCGTCTCCAGCGAGCAGTACTTC. This translates into CASSSQALVSSEQYF.